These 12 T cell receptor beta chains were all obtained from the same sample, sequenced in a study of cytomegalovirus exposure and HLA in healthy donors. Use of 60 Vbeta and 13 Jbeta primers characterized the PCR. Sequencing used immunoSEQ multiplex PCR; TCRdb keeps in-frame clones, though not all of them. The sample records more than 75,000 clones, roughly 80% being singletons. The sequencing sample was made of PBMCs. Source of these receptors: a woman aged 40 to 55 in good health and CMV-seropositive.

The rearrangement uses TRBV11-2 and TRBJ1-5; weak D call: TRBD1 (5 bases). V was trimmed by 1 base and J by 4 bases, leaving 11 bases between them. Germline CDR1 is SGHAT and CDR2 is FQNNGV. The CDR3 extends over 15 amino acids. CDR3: CASSLAAGKNQPQHF. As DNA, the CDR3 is TGTGCCAGCAGCTTAGCGGCAGGGAAAAATCAGCCCCAGCATTTT.

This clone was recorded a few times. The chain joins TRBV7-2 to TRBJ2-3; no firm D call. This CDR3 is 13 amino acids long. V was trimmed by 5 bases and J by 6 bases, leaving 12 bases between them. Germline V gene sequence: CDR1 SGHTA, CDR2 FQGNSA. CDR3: CASSPRLWDTQYF. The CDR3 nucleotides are TGTGCCAGCAGCCCCCGACTTTGGGATACGCAGTATTTT.

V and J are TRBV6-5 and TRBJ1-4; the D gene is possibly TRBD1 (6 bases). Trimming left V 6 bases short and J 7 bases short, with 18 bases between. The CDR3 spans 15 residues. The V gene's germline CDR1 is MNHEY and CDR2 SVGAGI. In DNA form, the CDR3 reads TGTGCCAGCAGCCTACGTGGGGGCGGAAGTGAAAAACTGTTTTTT. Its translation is CASSLRGGGSEKLFF.

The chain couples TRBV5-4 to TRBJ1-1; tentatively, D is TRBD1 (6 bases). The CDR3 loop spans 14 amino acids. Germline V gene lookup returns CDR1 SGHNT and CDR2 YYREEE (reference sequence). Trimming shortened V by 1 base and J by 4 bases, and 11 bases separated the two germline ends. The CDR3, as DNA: TGTGCCAGCAGCTTGAACAGGGTGGCCACTGAAGCTTTCTTT. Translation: CASSLNRVATEAFF. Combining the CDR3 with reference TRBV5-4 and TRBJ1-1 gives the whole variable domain ETGVTQSPTHLIKTRGQQVTLRCSSQSGHNTVSWYQQALGQGPQFIFQYYREEENGRGNFPPRFSGLQFPNYSSELNVNALELDDSALYLCASSLNRVATEAFFGQGTRLTVV.

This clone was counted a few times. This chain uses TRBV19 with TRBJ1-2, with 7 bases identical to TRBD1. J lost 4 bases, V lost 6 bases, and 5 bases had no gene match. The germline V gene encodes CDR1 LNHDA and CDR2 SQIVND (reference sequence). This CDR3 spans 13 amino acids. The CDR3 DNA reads TGTGCCAGTAGCAGGGACAGAACCTATGGCTACACCTTC. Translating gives CASSRDRTYGYTF.

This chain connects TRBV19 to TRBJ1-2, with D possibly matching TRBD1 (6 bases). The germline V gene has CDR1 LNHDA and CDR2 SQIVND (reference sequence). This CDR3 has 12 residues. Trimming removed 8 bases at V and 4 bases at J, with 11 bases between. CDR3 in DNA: TGTGCCAGTTCAAGGGGGTCCTATGGCTACACCTTC. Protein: CASSRGSYGYTF.

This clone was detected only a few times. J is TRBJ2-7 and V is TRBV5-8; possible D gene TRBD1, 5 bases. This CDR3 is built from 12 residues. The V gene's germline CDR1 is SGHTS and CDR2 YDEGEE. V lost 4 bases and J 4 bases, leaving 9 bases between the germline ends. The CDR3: CASSVKGYEQYF. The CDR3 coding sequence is TGTGCCAGCAGCGTAAAGGGGTACGAGCAGTACTTC.

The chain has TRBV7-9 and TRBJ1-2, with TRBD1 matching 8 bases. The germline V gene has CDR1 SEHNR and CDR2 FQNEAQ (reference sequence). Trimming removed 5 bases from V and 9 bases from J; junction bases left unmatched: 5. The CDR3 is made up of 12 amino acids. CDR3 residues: CASSVTGVSYTF. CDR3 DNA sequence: TGTGCCAGCAGCGTGACAGGGGTGAGCTACACCTTC.

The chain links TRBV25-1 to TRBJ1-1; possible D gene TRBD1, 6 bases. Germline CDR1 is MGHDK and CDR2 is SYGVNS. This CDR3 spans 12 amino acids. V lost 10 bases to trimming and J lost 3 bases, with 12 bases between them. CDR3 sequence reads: CATRGGHTEAFF. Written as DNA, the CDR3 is TGTGCCACCCGAGGGGGTCACACTGAAGCTTTCTTT.

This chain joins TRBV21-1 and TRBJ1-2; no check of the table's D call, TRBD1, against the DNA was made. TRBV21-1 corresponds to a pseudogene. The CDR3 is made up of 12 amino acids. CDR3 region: CASSTQGYGYTF. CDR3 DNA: TGTGCCAGCAGCACCCAGGGATATGGCTACACCTTC.

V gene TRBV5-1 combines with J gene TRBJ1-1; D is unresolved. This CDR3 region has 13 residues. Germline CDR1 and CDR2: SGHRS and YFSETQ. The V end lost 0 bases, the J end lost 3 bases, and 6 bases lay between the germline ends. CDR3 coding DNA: TGCGCCAGCAGCTTGGCCCGAGACACTGAAGCTTTCTTT. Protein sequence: CASSLARDTEAFF. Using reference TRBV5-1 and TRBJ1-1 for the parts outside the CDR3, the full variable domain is KAGVTQTPRYLIKTRGQQVTLSCSPISGHRSVSWYQQTPGQGLQFLFEYFSETQRNKGNFPGRFSGRQFSNSRSEMNVSTLELGDSALYLCASSLARDTEAFFGQGTRLTVV.

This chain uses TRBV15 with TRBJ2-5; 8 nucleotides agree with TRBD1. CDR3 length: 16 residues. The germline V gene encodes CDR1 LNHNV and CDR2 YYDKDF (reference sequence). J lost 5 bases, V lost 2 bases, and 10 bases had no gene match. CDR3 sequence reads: CATSRNPTGAYETQYF. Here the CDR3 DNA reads TGTGCCACCAGCAGAAACCCGACAGGGGCTTATGAGACCCAGTACTTC.